A single sample gave rise to the 28 T cell receptor beta chains below, sequenced in a study of blood T cell repertoires in COVID-19. Produced via immunoSEQ multiplex PCR; TCRdb's table is partial and in-frame only. The sample lists some 240,000 clones; roughly 84% were seen once. Sequencing used peripheral blood. The receptors were sampled from a middle-aged woman who had recovered from COVID-19.

The V gene is TRBV7-9, the J gene TRBJ1-3, with 12 bases lining up with TRBD1. The V gene's germline CDR1 is SEHNR and CDR2 FQNEAQ (reference sequence). This CDR3 is built from 19 residues. V lost 6 bases, J lost 4 bases, and 16 bases stayed unmatched. The CDR3 DNA reads TGTGCCAGCAGATCTTCATGGGACAGGGGGCCTCCTAGGGGAAACACCATATATTTT. Its translation: CASRSSWDRGPPRGNTIYF.

The chain links TRBV7-9 to TRBJ2-5, with 9 positions matching TRBD1. V lost 5 bases to trimming and J lost 4 bases; unmatched junction nucleotides: 5. Germline CDR1 reads SEHNR; CDR2 reads FQNEAQ (reference sequence). The CDR3 spans 14 residues. The chain's CDR3 is CASSRRTGAETQYF. CDR3 DNA sequence: TGTGCCAGCAGCCGACGGACAGGGGCAGAGACCCAGTACTTC.

The chain links TRBV5-1 to TRBJ2-3, with D possibly TRBD2 on 6 matching bases. Trimming removed 0 bases at V and 2 bases at J, with 10 bases between. The CDR3 covers 15 residues. CDR1 SGHRS and CDR2 YFSETQ come from the germline V gene. The CDR3: CASSLGGGITDTQYF. The CDR3 DNA reads as TGCGCCAGCAGCTTGGGTGGCGGGATCACAGATACGCAGTATTTT.

The genes are TRBV6-5 and TRBJ2-3, with D possibly being TRBD1 (5 bases). V lost 2 bases and J lost 7, with 13 bases in between. Germline loops: CDR1 MNHEY, CDR2 SVGAGI. This CDR3 region has 14 residues. The CDR3 is CASSYSPGQNTQYF. The CDR3 nucleotides read TGTGCCAGCAGTTACAGCCCCGGACAAAATACGCAGTATTTT.

The CDR3 coding sequence is TGTGCCAGCAGTTCCGGACTAGCGGGGGTCAGGGGGGCCCAGTACTTC. Protein: CASSSGLAGVRGAQYF. The chain uses TRBV6-5 and TRBJ2-5, with 13 positions matching TRBD2. CDR1 and CDR2 (germline): MNHEY, SVGAGI. The CDR3 covers 16 residues. Trimming removed 4 bases from V and 9 bases from J; junction bases left unmatched: 11.

V is TRBV2 and J is TRBJ2-7; D might be TRBD2 (6 bases). This CDR3 has 12 residues. V was cut by 6 bases and J by 3 bases, with 9 bases left in between. Per germline, CDR1 SNHLY and CDR2 FYNNEI. In nucleotides, the CDR3 is TGTGCCAGCAGGGGGGGAGTCTACGAGCAGTACTTC. This gives the protein CASRGGVYEQYF.

The table lists this clone with a few counts. For the CDR3, the DNA is TGTGCCAGCAGTAATGACAAGAGAAACACCATATATTTT. It encodes CASSNDKRNTIYF. The V call is TRBV6-5, the J call TRBJ1-3; D remains ambiguous. This CDR3 contains 13 residues. V was cut by 5 bases and J by 5 bases, with 10 bases left in between. Germline-derived CDR1 and CDR2 are MNHEY and SVGAGI.

The chain has TRBV9 and TRBJ2-6, with a possible D match to TRBD1 (5 bases). The germline V gene encodes CDR1 SGDLS and CDR2 YYNGEE. The CDR3 length is 13 residues. The ends were cut back, 6 bases at V and 4 bases at J, with 8 bases in the middle. CDR3: CASTNRGANVLTF. As DNA, the CDR3 is TGTGCCAGCACTAACAGGGGGGCCAACGTCCTGACTTTC.

The CDR3 nucleotides read TGCGCCAGCAGTGCGGGACAGGAATGGAACACTGAAGCTTTCTTT. Protein product: CASSAGQEWNTEAFF. The chain joins TRBV10-2 to TRBJ1-1; 8 bases fit TRBD1. V dropped 4 bases and J dropped 1; count of bases not matched to a gene: 5. Looked up from germline, CDR1 is WSHSY and CDR2 is SAAADI. The CDR3 is 15 amino acids.

The gene calls are TRBV18 and TRBJ2-4; 14 bases are a match to TRBD2. V was pared by 2 bases and J by 9 bases, with 12 bases of the junction left unmatched. Germline loops: CDR1 KGHSH, CDR2 LQKENI. This CDR3 is 18 amino acids long. CDR3 nucleotides: TGTGCCAGCTCACCAAGCTCCGGACTAGCGGGGGGTCCGGGCATTCAGTACTTC. Its translation is CASSPSSGLAGGPGIQYF.

The chain links TRBV6-5 to TRBJ2-7, with TRBD2 identical over 14 bases. Germline lookup yields CDR1 MNHEY and CDR2 SVGAGI. The CDR3 is 15 amino acids. V lost 5 bases and J lost 3; bases outside the gene matches: 3. The CDR3, as DNA: TGTGCCAGCAGTACCGGGACTAGCGGGGGCTACGAGCAGTACTTC. This encodes CASSTGTSGGYEQYF.

The chain carries TRBV6-5 and TRBJ2-5; TRBD2 might be the D (5 bases). In germline, CDR1 is MNHEY, CDR2 SVGAGI. This CDR3 comprises 14 residues. V was shortened by 2 bases and J by 6 bases, with 13 bases between the two germline ends. CDR3 sequence: CASSYGGRSKTQYF. For the CDR3, the DNA is TGTGCCAGCAGTTACGGAGGCAGGTCGAAGACCCAGTACTTC.

The chain employs TRBV15 and TRBJ2-2; D perhaps matches TRBD2 (5 bases). V lost 6 bases, J lost 8 bases, and 19 bases lay in between. The CDR3 runs to 15 residues. Germline V gene data show CDR1 as LNHNV and CDR2 as YYDKDF (reference sequence). The chain's CDR3 is CATSLGSGIQGELFF. CDR3 DNA sequence: TGTGCCACCAGTCTGGGGTCCGGGATACAAGGGGAGCTGTTTTTT. The entire variable domain, with the rest obtained from reference TRBV15 and TRBJ2-2, is as follows: DAMVIQNPRYQVTQFGKPVTLSCSQTLNHNVMYWYQQKSSQAPKLLFHYYDKDFNNEADTPDNFQSRRPNTSFCFLDIRSPGLGDTAMYLCATSLGSGIQGELFFGEGSRLTVL.

The chain combines TRBV19 with TRBJ2-3; 7 bases are a match to TRBD1. The CDR3 extends over 15 amino acids. Germline CDR1 and CDR2: LNHDA and SQIVND (reference sequence). V gave up 5 bases and J gave up 4 bases; unmatched junction bases: 9. The CDR3 nucleotides read TGTGCCAGTAGTCCCCGGGACAGAGCCTCAGATACGCAGTATTTT. Translation gives CASSPRDRASDTQYF.

The chain recombines TRBV19 with TRBJ1-2; no clear D gene. Germline CDR1 is LNHDA and CDR2 is SQIVND (reference sequence). The CDR3 loop spans 14 amino acids. Trimming took 2 bases from V and 3 from J, leaving 10 bases between them. The CDR3 coding sequence is TGTGCCAGTAGTATACCAGACACCTACTATGGCTACACCTTC. Translating gives CASSIPDTYYGYTF.

The rearrangement uses TRBV19 and TRBJ1-1; D not certain. The CDR3 runs to 13 residues. V dropped 7 bases and J dropped 1 base, with 10 bases sitting between them. The germline CDR1 and CDR2 sequences are LNHDA and SQIVND (reference sequence). The CDR3 protein is CASKTAQNTEAFF. CDR3 DNA: TGTGCCAGTAAGACTGCGCAGAACACTGAAGCTTTCTTT.

In nucleotides, the CDR3 is TGTGCCAGCAGCCAACTAGCGGGGGACCTCCAAGAGACCCAGTACTTC. Translation: CASSQLAGDLQETQYF. This chain uses TRBV14 with TRBJ2-5; 10 nucleotides line up with TRBD2. With V trimmed by 2 bases and J by 1 base, 4 bases remained unmatched. CDR3 length equals 16 residues. Germline CDR1 and CDR2: SGHDN and FVKESK.

The rearrangement uses TRBV4-1 and TRBJ2-1, with 8 bases lining up with TRBD1. The junction had 8 bases not matched to a gene; V was cut back by 1 base and J by 6 bases. In germline, CDR1 is MGHRA, CDR2 YSYEKL. The CDR3 loop spans 16 amino acids. In nucleotides, the CDR3 is TGCGCCAGCAGCCAAGGTCAGGGGGCCGGGTCCAATGAGCAGTTCTTC. Protein product: CASSQGQGAGSNEQFF.

V and J are TRBV11-2 and TRBJ2-2; D unresolved. The CDR3 is 13 amino acids. The ends were cut back, 3 bases at V and 5 bases at J, with 7 bases in the middle. The germline V gene encodes CDR1 SGHAT and CDR2 FQNNGV. This CDR3 is CASSFSFTGELFF. In DNA form, the CDR3 reads TGTGCCAGCAGCTTTTCCTTTACCGGGGAGCTGTTTTTT.

This sequence joins TRBV29-1 and TRBJ1-2; maybe TRBD1 (5 bases). Trimming left V 4 bases short and J 0 bases short, with 15 bases between. This CDR3 spans 15 amino acids. Germline lookup yields CDR1 SQVTM and CDR2 ANQGSEA. The DNA for the CDR3 is TGCAGCGTTGGTGGGTTGACAGCAGCTAACTATGGCTACACCTTC. This translates into CSVGGLTAANYGYTF.

The rearrangement joins TRBV18 to TRBJ2-5; no reliable D call. The CDR3 is 16 amino acids. The germline CDR1 and CDR2 sequences are KGHSH and LQKENI. Trimming took 3 bases from V and 1 from J, leaving 15 bases between them. The chain's CDR3 is CASSPGGANPQETQYF. The CDR3 region has the DNA TGTGCCAGCTCACCTGGCGGAGCAAACCCCCAAGAGACCCAGTACTTC.

The V call is TRBV11-2, the J call TRBJ2-1; tentative D call: TRBD2 (6 bases). The CDR3 is 14 amino acids. Germline V gene sequence: CDR1 SGHAT, CDR2 FQNNGV. V was pared by 5 bases and J by 7 bases, with 15 bases between. CDR3 residues: CASSGGVRENEQFF. CDR3 DNA sequence: TGTGCCAGCAGCGGAGGGGTACGGGAAAATGAGCAGTTCTTC.

The V call is TRBV3-1 (or the pseudogene TRBV3-2), the J call TRBJ2-4, with 8 bases that match TRBD1. The CDR3 contains 15 residues. The trim removed 1 base at V and 5 bases at J, leaving 4 bases unmatched. Per the germline V gene, CDR1 is LGHDT and CDR2 is YNNKEL (reference sequence). The CDR3 coding sequence is TGTGCCAGCAGCCAAGGCCCGGACAGGGAAAACATTCAGTACTTC. Its translation: CASSQGPDRENIQYF.

The chain uses TRBV12-3 or TRBV12-4 and TRBJ2-7, with D perhaps TRBD1 (6 bases). Trimming removed 2 bases from V and 2 bases from J, with 7 bases in between. This CDR3 has 13 residues. Here the CDR3 DNA reads TGTGCCAGCAGTTTAAAGGGGGCCTACGAGCAGTACTTC. Protein sequence: CASSLKGAYEQYF.

V and J are TRBV5-1 and TRBJ1-2; TRBD1 aligns across 9 bases. The trim removed 4 bases at V and 3 bases at J, leaving 16 bases unmatched. Germline loops: CDR1 SGHRS, CDR2 YFSETQ. The CDR3 is 18 amino acids. The CDR3 nucleotides read TGCGCCAGCAGCCAGGTACCGGGACAGGGTTCCGGTGACTATGGCTACACCTTC. This codes for CASSQVPGQGSGDYGYTF.

The chain couples TRBV2 to TRBJ2-5; D remains unclear. V lost 4 bases and J 6 bases, leaving 3 bases between the germline ends. The germline V gene has CDR1 SNHLY and CDR2 FYNNEI. This CDR3 has 10 residues. The CDR3 loop reads CASSGKTQYF. The DNA for the CDR3 is TGTGCCAGCAGTGGTAAGACCCAGTACTTC.

The chain joins TRBV27 to TRBJ1-1; TRBD1 might be the D (5 bases). CDR3 length: 16 residues. Germline assignment: CDR1 MNHEY and CDR2 SMNVEV (reference sequence). V was trimmed by 4 bases and J by 2 bases, leaving 17 bases between them. CDR3 nucleotides: TGTGCCAGCAGTTCCGGACAAGGGATCCTTAACACTGAAGCTTTCTTT. Translating gives CASSSGQGILNTEAFF.

V and J are TRBV12-3 or TRBV12-4 and TRBJ1-2, with D possibly TRBD1 on 5 matching bases. The CDR3 runs 13 residues. V lost 5 bases and J lost 8, with 15 bases in between. CDR3 DNA sequence: TGTGCCAGCAGTCTCAGGGCCTTGCGGGGCTACACCTTC. Its protein product is CASSLRALRGYTF.